The 5 T cell receptor beta chains in this list originate from one sample, sequenced in a study of T cells after yellow fever vaccination. Each CDR3 protein gets one entry after TCRdb re-called the 5' RACE reads with MiXCR. The repertoire includes 600,000 to 750,000 distinct CDR3 sequences, roughly 12% of them detected once, and 14% to 15% sits in the top ten. The starting material was PBMCs, obtained on the day of the yellow fever booster vaccination. The receptors were sampled from a man in his thirties or forties who received the YFV17D yellow fever vaccine.

The V gene is TRBV5-4, the J gene TRBJ2-1; 9 bases are a match to TRBD2. In germline, CDR1 is SGHNT, CDR2 YYREEE (reference sequence). The CDR3 is 16 residues long. Germline trimming cut 0 bases from V and 3 bases from J; bases unmatched to any gene: 4. This CDR3 reads CASSLAGSGGYNEQFF. For the CDR3, the DNA is TGTGCCAGCAGCTTGGCGGGTAGCGGGGGCTACAATGAGCAGTTCTTC.

The chain links TRBV20-1 to TRBJ2-7; perhaps TRBD1 as D (6 bases). Trimming stripped 0 bases from V and 2 bases from J, with 17 bases between. From germline, CDR1 is DFQATT and CDR2 SNEGSKA (reference sequence). The CDR3 is 16 amino acids. The CDR3 DNA sequence: TGCAGTGCTAGAGATATCTTTGCAGGACAGACCTACGAGCAGTACTTC. Its protein is CSARDIFAGQTYEQYF.

This clonotype was seen repeatedly, ten times or more. V is TRBV5-4 and J is TRBJ2-4; the match to TRBD2 covers 9 bases. Trimming removed 4 bases from V and 1 base from J; junction bases left unmatched: 9. The CDR3 runs to 17 residues. Germline lookup yields CDR1 SGHNT and CDR2 YYREEE (reference sequence). For the CDR3, the DNA is TGTGCCAGCAGCCTTAGCGGGAGCCTGCCCGCCAAAAACATTCAGTACTTC. Its translation: CASSLSGSLPAKNIQYF.

This clonotype was found a few times. This sequence joins TRBV24-1 and TRBJ2-2; D gene uncertain. Trimming pared 3 bases from V and 4 bases from J, leaving 8 bases between. The CDR3 is 14 residues long. Germline lookup yields CDR1 KGHDR and CDR2 SFDVKD. CDR3 sequence reads: CATSDPRITGELFF. CDR3 DNA sequence: TGTGCCACCAGTGATCCCCGTATCACCGGGGAGCTGTTTTTT.

The CDR3 region is CASSEYRTSGSHNEQFF. The CDR3 DNA sequence: TGCGCCAGCAGTGAATATCGGACTAGCGGGAGCCACAATGAGCAGTTCTTC. The rearrangement joins TRBV10-1 to TRBJ2-1, with TRBD2 matching over 13 bases. V trimming: 3 bases; J trimming: 5 bases; junction bases outside the gene matches: 7. This CDR3 spans 17 amino acids. Germline assignment: CDR1 WNHNN and CDR2 SYGVQD (reference sequence).